This is a list of T cell receptor beta chains from one sample in a study of technical replicates of blood from a handful of donors. Using immunoSEQ multiplex PCR, the repertoire was profiled, and TCRdb retains in-frame clones only, with some absent. The sample has approximately 81,000 clones; under 96% are singletons. Sample: T cells isolated from PBMCs. These receptors all stem from a human donor in good health. Each CDR3 is given with its conserved first and last residue. D genes are given only for firm matches. Clone sizes are given selectively: once, few, many, or a class where the clone is expanded.

J gene | D gene | V gene | clone size | CDR3 DNA | CDR3 protein
TRBJ1-2 | TRBD1 | TRBV30 | NA | TGTGCCTGGGTGGCACAGGGGGCGGAAGGTGGCTACACCTTC | CAWVAQGAEGGYTF
TRBJ2-2 | NA | TRBV6-5 | NA | TGTGCCAGCAGTTACAACAGGGCCACCGGGGAGCTGTTTTTT | CASSYNRATGELFF
TRBJ1-5 | NA | TRBV19 | NA | TGTGCCAGTAGTATAGTACAGGATAGCAATCAGCCCCAGCATTTT | CASSIVQDSNQPQHF
TRBJ2-5 | TRBD1 | TRBV11-3 | NA | TGTGCCAGCAGCGTGGGACAGGGGGTTGAGTACCAAGAGACCCAGTACTTC | CASSVGQGVEYQETQYF
TRBJ2-3 | NA | TRBV11-3 | NA | TGTGCCAGCAGCATACTAGAGTTTACAGATACGCAGTATTTT | CASSILEFTDTQYF
TRBJ1-4 | NA | TRBV9 | NA | TGTGCCAGCAGCGTATGGGACGGGAGACCTACAACTAATGAAAAACTGTTTTTT | CASSVWDGRPTTNEKLFF
TRBJ2-1 | NA | TRBV4-2 | once | TGTGCCAGCAGCTTCTACTACAATGAGCAGTTCTTC | CASSFYYNEQFF
TRBJ1-1 | TRBD1 | TRBV27 | NA | TGTGCCAGCAGGCAGACCGCAGGGGGCACTGAAGCTTTCTTT | CASRQTAGGTEAFF
TRBJ2-7 | NA | TRBV4-1 | once | TGCGCCAGCAGCCACAGGTACGAGCAGTACTTC | CASSHRYEQYF
TRBJ1-2 | TRBD1 | TRBV5-4 | NA | TGTGCCAGCAGCCCCCCAGGACAGGACTATGGCTACACCTTC | CASSPPGQDYGYTF
TRBJ2-1 | TRBD2 | TRBV7-3 | NA | TGTGCCAGCAGCTTAGGACTAGCCTACAATGAGCAGTTCTTC | CASSLGLAYNEQFF
TRBJ2-4 | TRBD1 | TRBV5-1 | NA | TGCGCCAGCAGAACAGGGGATTTCGACATTCAGTACTTC | CASRTGDFDIQYF
TRBJ2-5 | NA | TRBV7-2 | NA | TGTGCCAGCAGCGGGACTCGGCAAGAGACCCAGTACTTC | CASSGTRQETQYF
TRBJ2-7 | TRBD2 | TRBV7-2 | NA | TGTGCCAGCAGCTTAGCTGCGGGAGGTGGGCCTTCCTACGAGCAGTACTTC | CASSLAAGGGPSYEQYF
TRBJ2-2 | NA | TRBV4-3 | NA | TGCGCCAGCAGCCCTTTACCAGTCGTATCGAACACCGGGGAGCTGTTTTTT | CASSPLPVVSNTGELFF
TRBJ2-5 | TRBD1 | TRBV7-6 | NA | TGTGCCACCCAACAGGGGGCGCGGGAGACCCAGTACTTC | CATQQGARETQYF
TRBJ2-7 | NA | TRBV7-9 | NA | TGTGCCAGCACCCAAAGCCAGGGTCCCTACGAGCAGTACTTC | CASTQSQGPYEQYF
TRBJ1-5 | NA | TRBV2 | NA | TGTGCCAGCAGTGAAGATTCCCGGGAGAATCAGCCCCAGCATTTT | CASSEDSRENQPQHF
TRBJ1-1 | NA | TRBV15 | NA | TGTGCCACCAGCAGGGACACAGGAGCGACAACTGAAGCTTTCTTT | CATSRDTGATTEAFF
TRBJ1-4 | TRBD1 | TRBV6-1 | NA | TGTGCCAGCAGTGGAACAGGGGTGGAGGAAAAACTGTTTTTT | CASSGTGVEEKLFF
TRBJ2-3 | NA | TRBV4-2 | NA | TGTGCCAGCAGCCAAGAAACAGCGGCAGCGGTAATACTGGGGAATACGCAGTATTTT | CASSQETAAAVILGNTQYF
TRBJ1-5 | NA | TRBV5-6 | NA | TGTGCCAGCAGCTTCGCTGCTAGCCAGCCCCAGCATTTT | CASSFAASQPQHF
TRBJ2-7 | NA | TRBV4-1 | NA | TGCGCCAGCAGCCAAGACTCAGCCTACGAGCAGTACTTC | CASSQDSAYEQYF
TRBJ1-2 | NA | TRBV20-1 | NA | TGCAGTGCTAGGGACAGCTATGGCTACACCTTC | CSARDSYGYTF
TRBJ2-7 | TRBD1 | TRBV9 | NA | TGTGCCAGCAGCGCAGATACCGGGACAGGGGAAGTCGAGCAGTACTTC | CASSADTGTGEVEQYF
TRBJ2-7 | TRBD2 | TRBV7-2 | once | TGTGCCAGCAGGACTTCCGGGACTAGCGGGAACGAGCAGTACTTC | CASRTSGTSGNEQYF
TRBJ2-2 | TRBD1 | TRBV5-1 | once | TGCGCCAGCAGTTTACAGGGGGTGAGCACCGGGGAGCTGTTTTTT | CASSLQGVSTGELFF
TRBJ2-7 | TRBD1 | TRBV23-1 | NA | TGCGCCAGCAGTCAATCGTCCGCCCCGGGACAGGGCTGCGAGCAGTACTTC | CASSQSSAPGQGCEQYF
TRBJ2-2 | NA | TRBV10-3 | NA | TGTGCCATCAGTGAGTCGACAGACACCGGGGAGCTGTTTTTT | CAISESTDTGELFF
TRBJ2-7 | NA | TRBV7-2 | NA | TGTGCCAGCAGCCCCACCCGCGGAACCTACGAGCAGTACTTC | CASSPTRGTYEQYF
TRBJ2-1 | NA | TRBV5-4 | NA | TGTGCCAGCAGCCTCCTAAGGGGGTCCTACAATGAGCAGTTCTTC | CASSLLRGSYNEQFF
TRBJ1-3 | NA | TRBV10-3 | NA | TGTGCCATCGGCGACAGCGCCTCTGGAAACACCATATATTTT | CAIGDSASGNTIYF
TRBJ1-1 | NA | TRBV5-1 | NA | TGCGCCAGCAGCTTGTTTGCCGAGGACACTGAAGCTTTCTTT | CASSLFAEDTEAFF
TRBJ2-1 | TRBD2 | TRBV11-3 | NA | TGTGCCAGCAGCTTAGTCCTGCGGGAGGGGAATGAGCAGTTCTTC | CASSLVLREGNEQFF
TRBJ1-1 | NA | TRBV19 | NA | TGTGCCAGTAGTATAGATTTAGAGGTCACTGAAGCTTTCTTT | CASSIDLEVTEAFF
TRBJ2-3 | NA | TRBV27 | NA | TGTGCCAGCATGAGGATGGCGGCCACAGATACGCAGTATTTT | CASMRMAATDTQYF
TRBJ1-1 | NA | TRBV23-1 | NA | TGCGCCAGCAGTCTATCTGGGGCCGGGACTGAAGCTTTCTTT | CASSLSGAGTEAFF
TRBJ2-5 | TRBD2 | TRBV5-1 | once | TGCGCCAGCAGGGGGGGGCAAGAGACCCAGTACTTC | CASRGGQETQYF
TRBJ2-6 | TRBD2 | TRBV2 | NA | TGTGCCAGCACCGGGGACTACTCAACCGGGGCCAACGTCCTGACTTTC | CASTGDYSTGANVLTF
TRBJ1-3 | NA | TRBV21-1 | NA | TGTGCCAGCAGCAAAGTTAGAGAGGGGGTAAATTTAGACACCATATATTTT | CASSKVREGVNLDTIYF